Listed here are 29 T cell receptor beta chains from one sample, sequenced in a study of blood T cell repertoires in COVID-19 (dated by TCRdb to 2019 to 2021). Libraries came from the immunoSEQ multiplex PCR assay. TCRdb retrieved this table from immuneACCESS and kept in-frame rearrangements only. Not all clones are present; in checked studies, unresolved V genes account for under half, and no reason is known for the remainder. This sample gives about 200,000 clones in total; roughly 84% of them show up just once. The biggest ten clones account for approximately 5% of the sample. Input material: peripheral blood. Receptor source: a woman of 80 years or more with acute or convalescent COVID-19.

The V and J genes are TRBV5-1 and TRBJ2-5, with D possibly matching TRBD2 (5 bases). V lost 0 bases and J 2 bases, leaving 8 bases between the germline ends. Per the germline V gene, CDR1 is SGHRS and CDR2 is YFSETQ. CDR3 length equals 14 residues. CDR3 DNA: TGCGCCAGCAGCTTGGGAGCGGCACAAGAGACCCAGTACTTC. Translating gives CASSLGAAQETQYF.

This clone was counted a few times. The rearrangement links TRBV5-4 to TRBJ2-7; no definite D call. CDR3 length: 15 residues. From germline, CDR1 is SGHNT and CDR2 YYREEE (reference sequence). The ends were cut back, 4 bases at V and 4 bases at J, with 18 bases in the middle. CDR3: CASSPYRLSEYEQYF. The CDR3 coding sequence is TGTGCCAGCAGCCCGTACCGACTGAGCGAGTACGAGCAGTACTTC.

The chain combines TRBV18 with TRBJ2-7, with TRBD2 identical over 8 bases. Germline trimming cut 6 bases from V and 5 bases from J; bases unmatched to any gene: 15. The CDR3 spans 16 residues. Germline loops: CDR1 KGHSH, CDR2 LQKENI. This chain's CDR3 is CASSVRDGRALNEQYF. CDR3 bases: TGTGCCAGCTCTGTGAGGGACGGGAGGGCCCTCAACGAGCAGTACTTC. The full variable domain, with the rest looked up from reference TRBV18 and TRBJ2-7, is NAGVMQNPRHLVRRRGQEARLRCSPMKGHSHVYWYRQLPEEGLKFMVYLQKENIIDESGMPKERFSAEFPKEGPSILRIQQVVRGDSAAYFCASSVRDGRALNEQYFGPGTRLTVT.

The chain links TRBV7-2 to TRBJ1-1, with D possibly matching TRBD1 (6 bases). In germline, CDR1 is SGHTA, CDR2 FQGNSA. Deletions cut 4 bases from V and 10 bases from J, with 22 bases between. The CDR3 sequence is 15 residues long. CDR3 sequence: CASSSGGTYSQAAFF. Here the CDR3 DNA reads TGTGCCAGCAGCTCCGGGGGGACATATAGTCAGGCAGCTTTCTTT.

Only one count was recorded for this clone. The chain uses TRBV27 and TRBJ2-5, with a possible D match to TRBD2 (5 bases). CDR1 is MNHEY, CDR2 SMNVEV, per germline (reference sequence). V was trimmed by 3 bases and J by 5 bases, leaving 10 bases between them. This CDR3 comprises 13 residues. The CDR3 bases are TGTGCCAGCAGTTTTACTAGTATGGAGACCCAGTACTTC. It is translated as CASSFTSMETQYF.

The chain uses TRBV5-1 and TRBJ2-7, with D tentatively TRBD1 (6 bases). V lost 4 bases, J lost 4 bases, and 9 bases lay in between. CDR3 size: 12 residues. The germline gives CDR1 SGHRS, CDR2 YFSETQ. The CDR3 DNA reads as TGCGCCAGCAGCATGCAGGGGTACGAGCAGTACTTC. It yields the protein CASSMQGYEQYF.

V and J are TRBV4-2 and TRBJ2-7, with D uncertain. This CDR3 contains 18 residues. Germline CDR1 LGHNA, CDR2 YNFKEQ. Trimming cost V 2 bases and J 1 base, with 21 bases left between them. Here the CDR3 reads CASSQKTPLAVSSYEQYF. As DNA, the CDR3 is TGTGCCAGCAGCCAAAAGACCCCACTGGCGGTGTCTTCCTACGAGCAGTACTTC.

J is TRBJ1-2 and V is TRBV6-6, with 7 bases aligning to TRBD1. The ends lost 4 bases at V and 6 bases at J; junction bases unmatched: 5. Per the germline V gene, CDR1 is MNHNY and CDR2 is SVGAGI (reference sequence). The length of the CDR3 is 13 residues. CDR3 loop: CASSSIQGNGYTF. The CDR3 bases are TGTGCCAGCAGTTCCATACAGGGGAATGGCTACACCTTC.

CDR3 loop: CASSYSGRGTGDTQYF. The CDR3 DNA follows: TGTGCCAGCAGTTACTCGGGCAGGGGGACGGGAGATACGCAGTATTTT. J is TRBJ2-3 and V is TRBV6-5; 7 nucleotides agree with TRBD1. V gave up 0 bases and J gave up 5 bases; unmatched junction bases: 8. The germline V gene encodes CDR1 MNHEY and CDR2 SVGAGI. The CDR3 sequence is 16 residues long.

The rearrangement uses TRBV5-1 and TRBJ2-7, with 8 bases identical to TRBD2. CDR1 SGHRS and CDR2 YFSETQ come from the germline V gene. The V and J ends lost 0 bases and 6 bases, in that order; junction bases with no gene match: 5. CDR3 length: 14 amino acids. This CDR3 is CASSLVGTRGEQYF. The CDR3 nucleotides read TGCGCCAGCAGCTTGGTCGGGACTAGGGGCGAGCAGTACTTC. The variable domain in full, completed from reference TRBV5-1 and TRBJ2-7, reads KAGVTQTPRYLIKTRGQQVTLSCSPISGHRSVSWYQQTPGQGLQFLFEYFSETQRNKGNFPGRFSGRQFSNSRSEMNVSTLELGDSALYLCASSLVGTRGEQYFGPGTRLTVT.

The chain couples TRBV19 to TRBJ1-1; TRBD1 might be the D (5 bases). The CDR3 has 11 amino acids. The germline gives CDR1 LNHDA, CDR2 SQIVND (reference sequence). V was clipped by 6 bases and J by 11 bases, with 13 bases between them. CDR3 protein: CASRAGIVAFF. CDR3 nucleotides: TGTGCCAGTAGAGCAGGGATTGTGGCTTTCTTT.

The chain joins TRBV7-2 to TRBJ2-4; 8 positions agree with TRBD2. The germline V gene encodes CDR1 SGHTA and CDR2 FQGNSA. This CDR3 is 17 amino acids long. Trimming cost V 5 bases and J 8 bases; bases outside gene matches: 17. CDR3 protein: CASSKGSGRAGVDIQYF. CDR3 DNA: TGTGCCAGCAGCAAAGGGTCCGGGAGGGCCGGGGTGGACATTCAGTACTTC. Full variable domain (rest looked up from reference TRBV7-2 and TRBJ2-4): GAGVSQSPSNKVTEKGKDVELRCDPISGHTALYWYRQSLGQGLEFLIYFQGNSAPDKSGLPSDRFSAERTGGSVSTLTIQRTQQEDSAVYLCASSKGSGRAGVDIQYFGAGTRLSVL.

V gene TRBV27 combines with J gene TRBJ1-6; TRBD1 matches at 9 bases. Germline CDR1 reads MNHEY; CDR2 reads SMNVEV (reference sequence). The CDR3 is made up of 16 amino acids. V trimming: 9 bases; J trimming: 7 bases; junction bases outside the gene matches: 13. The CDR3 loop reads CASTPTGGPKNSPLHF. CDR3 nucleotides: TGTGCCAGTACCCCCACAGGGGGCCCTAAAAATTCACCCCTCCACTTT.

A few counts support this clone. The chain recombines TRBV5-4 with TRBJ2-2; tentative D call: TRBD1 (5 bases). CDR3 size: 15 residues. The ends were cut back, 0 bases at V and 0 bases at J, with 6 bases in the middle. The V gene's germline CDR1 is SGHNT and CDR2 YYREEE (reference sequence). The CDR3: CASSLGQTNTGELFF. The CDR3 DNA is TGTGCCAGCAGCTTGGGACAGACGAACACCGGGGAGCTGTTTTTT. Complete variable domain (other parts from reference TRBV5-4 and TRBJ2-2): ETGVTQSPTHLIKTRGQQVTLRCSSQSGHNTVSWYQQALGQGPQFIFQYYREEENGRGNFPPRFSGLQFPNYSSELNVNALELDDSALYLCASSLGQTNTGELFFGEGSRLTVL.

The V gene is TRBV5-6, the J gene TRBJ1-6, with 9 bases matching TRBD1. CDR3 length equals 15 residues. V trimming: 1 base; J trimming: 6 bases; junction bases outside the gene matches: 2. Germline-derived CDR1 and CDR2 are SGHDT and YYEEEE. CDR3 coding DNA: TGTGCCAGCAGCTTGAGGGGACAGGGTAATTCACCCCTCCACTTT. Its protein product is CASSLRGQGNSPLHF.

The chain combines TRBV7-9 with TRBJ2-7; the D gene is possibly TRBD1 (5 bases). The CDR3 covers 14 residues. Germline CDR1 SEHNR, CDR2 FQNEAQ (reference sequence). Trimming took off 0 bases at V and 2 bases at J, with 8 bases between the two ends. CDR3 residues: CASSLAGVAYEQYF. The CDR3 DNA is TGTGCCAGCAGCTTAGCAGGGGTAGCCTACGAGCAGTACTTC.

V and J are TRBV28 and TRBJ1-3; 7 nucleotides match TRBD1. The V segment lost 6 bases and the J segment 0 bases; nucleotides outside the gene matches: 14. Per germline, CDR1 MDHEN and CDR2 SYDVKM. The CDR3 runs to 18 residues. The CDR3 loop reads CASRTRTGYTSSGNTIYF. The CDR3 region has the DNA TGTGCCAGCAGAACCCGGACAGGATACACCTCCTCTGGAAACACCATATATTTT.

The chain combines TRBV4-3 with TRBJ1-3, with a weak D call TRBD1 (5 bases). CDR3 length: 17 residues. Trimming stripped 0 bases from V and 3 bases from J, with 15 bases between. Germline CDR1 and CDR2: LGHNA and YSLEER. The CDR3 reads CASSQDGGKFFGNTIYF. CDR3 sequence (DNA): TGCGCCAGCAGCCAAGATGGGGGGAAATTCTTTGGAAACACCATATATTTT.

The V and J genes are TRBV30 and TRBJ1-5; D unresolved. CDR3 length: 15 amino acids. V lost 1 base, J lost 6 bases, and 16 bases lay in between. Germline values: CDR1 GTSNPN, CDR2 SVGIG (reference sequence). The CDR3 coding sequence is TGTGCCTGGAGTGCCGGACTCTTGGCGGGTCAGCCCCAGCATTTT. Amino acid sequence: CAWSAGLLAGQPQHF.

The V and J genes are TRBV20-1 and TRBJ1-6, with a possible D match to TRBD1 (6 bases). The germline CDR1 and CDR2 sequences are DFQATT and SNEGSKA (reference sequence). The CDR3 spans 14 residues. Trimming cost V 3 bases and J 6 bases, with 12 bases left between them. CDR3 sequence reads: CSASGGPLNSPLHF. For the CDR3, the DNA is TGCAGTGCTAGTGGGGGCCCGCTTAATTCACCCCTCCACTTT.

Only one count was recorded for this clone. The same CDR3 arises from other DNA sequences in this sample as well. The rearrangement links TRBV7-2 to TRBJ1-5, with D possibly being TRBD1 (5 bases). Trimming shortened V by 1 base and J by 5 bases, and 6 bases separated the two germline ends. The germline CDR1 and CDR2 sequences are SGHTA and FQGNSA. The CDR3 length is 13 residues. The CDR3 bases are TGTGCCAGCAGCTTAGAAGGGGATCAGCCCCAGCATTTT. This codes for CASSLEGDQPQHF.

This sequence joins TRBV5-1 and TRBJ1-1, with TRBD1 matching over 9 bases. CDR1 and CDR2 (germline): SGHRS, YFSETQ. V lost 2 bases and J lost 11; bases outside the gene matches: 7. The CDR3 contains 13 residues. CDR3 protein: CASSFDRGNVAFF. The CDR3 DNA is TGCGCCAGCAGCTTCGACAGGGGGAATGTGGCTTTCTTT. The whole variable domain, remainder taken from reference TRBV5-1 and TRBJ1-1, is KAGVTQTPRYLIKTRGQQVTLSCSPISGHRSVSWYQQTPGQGLQFLFEYFSETQRNKGNFPGRFSGRQFSNSRSEMNVSTLELGDSALYLCASSFDRGNVAFFGQGTRLTVV.

The chain is built from TRBV24-1 and TRBJ2-1; 7 positions agree with TRBD1. The CDR3 has 16 amino acids. Germline assignment: CDR1 KGHDR and CDR2 SFDVKD. Trimming cost V 3 bases and J 3 bases; bases outside gene matches: 7. The chain's CDR3 is CATSDETGTVYNEQFF. Written as DNA, the CDR3 is TGTGCCACCAGTGATGAAACCGGGACAGTCTACAATGAGCAGTTCTTC.

The chain employs TRBV5-4 and TRBJ2-5, with D uncertain. Germline lookup yields CDR1 SGHNT and CDR2 YYREEE (reference sequence). The CDR3 runs 16 residues. The V and J ends lost 4 bases and 2 bases respectively, with 18 bases between them. CDR3: CASSRILGSEQETQYF. CDR3 DNA sequence: TGTGCCAGCAGCCGCATCCTAGGATCTGAACAAGAGACCCAGTACTTC.

The rearrangement joins TRBV19 to TRBJ2-1, with 11 bases lining up with TRBD2. The ends lost 8 bases at V and 8 bases at J; junction bases unmatched: 11. This CDR3 has 15 amino acids. The germline V gene has CDR1 LNHDA and CDR2 SQIVND (reference sequence). The CDR3 coding sequence is TGTGCCAGTTCTTCCACTAGCGGGAGTGCCTATGAGCAGTTCTTC. Residues: CASSSTSGSAYEQFF.

This clone was observed a few times. This chain links TRBV5-1 with TRBJ1-4; 9 bases are shared with TRBD1. V was pared by 4 bases and J by 1 base, with 5 bases of the junction left unmatched. Germline loops: CDR1 SGHRS, CDR2 YFSETQ. This CDR3 spans 16 amino acids. The CDR3 protein is CASSPGTGRTNEKLFF. Written as DNA, the CDR3 is TGCGCCAGCAGCCCGGGGACAGGGAGAACTAATGAAAAACTGTTTTTT.

The chain has TRBV21-1 and TRBJ1-2; the tabulated D call, TRBD1, remains unverified against the DNA. TRBV21-1 is assigned pseudogene status. This CDR3 comprises 16 residues. CDR3 in amino acids: CASSKALIGTGDGYTF. The CDR3 bases are TGTGCCAGCAGCAAAGCGCTCATCGGGACAGGGGATGGCTACACCTTC.

The chain recombines TRBV4-3 with TRBJ2-3; tentatively, D is TRBD2 (6 bases). The CDR3 spans 18 residues. V was shortened by 2 bases and J by 3 bases, with 21 bases between the two germline ends. Germline V lookup: CDR1 LGHNA, CDR2 YSLEER. The CDR3 reads CASSQFPSWDSVTDTQYF. DNA of the CDR3: TGCGCCAGCAGCCAATTTCCGTCCTGGGACTCGGTAACAGATACGCAGTATTTT.

This chain joins TRBV9 and TRBJ1-6; a weak D match, TRBD1 (5 bases). CDR3 length: 12 amino acids. CDR1 SGDLS and CDR2 YYNGEE come from the germline V gene. V shed 7 bases and J shed 7 bases, with 9 bases lying between them. CDR3 region: CASGALNSPLHF. The CDR3 coding sequence is TGTGCCAGCGGGGCTTTGAATTCACCCCTCCACTTT.